The 29 T cell receptor beta chains presented below share a single source sample, sequenced in a study of OX40 agonist ivuxolimab in advanced cancers. Data came from immunoSEQ multiplex PCR; TCRdb stores just in-frame clones and leaves some out. Altogether some 71,000 clones are present, 80% to 85% being singletons, with the ten largest covering about 7.4%. The sequenced sample was CD4+ or CD8+ T cells sorted from blood, obtained in a trial of the OX40 agonist ivuxolimab. The origin of the receptors is an adult with an advanced solid tumor such as melanoma, head and neck, liver or kidney cancer.

V usage is TRBV5-1 and J usage is TRBJ1-1, with 10 bases fitting TRBD1. V dropped 4 bases and J dropped 0; count of bases not matched to a gene: 12. The CDR3 runs to 18 residues. Germline V gene data show CDR1 as SGHRS and CDR2 as YFSETQ. The CDR3 coding sequence is TGCGCCAGCAGCAAATGGACAGGGGGAGGTGTGATGAACACTGAAGCTTTCTTT. Protein: CASSKWTGGGVMNTEAFF.

V gene TRBV7-2 combines with J gene TRBJ2-2; D remains ambiguous. Between the trimmed V and J ends, which lost 2 bases and 5 bases, there was a span of 9 bases. The CDR3 sequence is 14 residues long. CDR1 SGHTA and CDR2 FQGNSA come from the germline V gene. CDR3 sequence reads: CASSLLIWTGELFF. CDR3 DNA sequence: TGTGCCAGCAGCTTATTGATTTGGACCGGGGAGCTGTTTTTT.

V is TRBV19 and J is TRBJ2-1, with 8 bases aligning to TRBD2. The CDR3 covers 15 residues. The J segment lost 8 bases and the V segment lost 1 base, leaving 7 bases of the junction unmatched. CDR1 LNHDA and CDR2 SQIVND come from the germline V gene (reference sequence). The CDR3 nucleotides are TGTGCCAGTAGTATAGCGGGAGGGTTCGGGGATGAGCAGTTCTTC. This translates into CASSIAGGFGDEQFF.

This clone was found once. The chain carries TRBV6-5 and TRBJ2-1; 9 bases agree with TRBD1. Germline V lookup: CDR1 MNHEY, CDR2 SVGAGI. V trimming: 0 bases; J trimming: 8 bases; junction bases outside the gene matches: 5. The CDR3 extends over 15 amino acids. The CDR3 here is CASSYSNRGLYEQFF. CDR3 DNA: TGTGCCAGCAGTTACTCGAACAGGGGGCTCTATGAGCAGTTCTTC.

The V and J genes are TRBV5-1 and TRBJ2-7; 7 nucleotides align to TRBD1. V lost 0 bases, J lost 4 bases, and 7 bases stayed unmatched. The CDR3 runs to 15 residues. Germline V gene sequence: CDR1 SGHRS, CDR2 YFSETQ. The CDR3: CASSLGFGTAYEQYF. The CDR3 DNA reads TGCGCCAGCAGCTTGGGTTTCGGGACAGCTTACGAGCAGTACTTC.

The V call is TRBV6-6, the J call TRBJ2-1; no clear D. The length of the CDR3 is 15 residues. Trimming took 7 bases from V and 2 from J, leaving 15 bases between them. In germline, CDR1 is MNHNY, CDR2 SVGAGI (reference sequence). The CDR3 region is CASTLGPIPYNEQFF. For the CDR3, the DNA is TGTGCCAGCACCCTGGGCCCAATACCCTACAATGAGCAGTTCTTC.

J is TRBJ1-1 and V is TRBV4-3; TRBD1 agrees at 8 bases. This CDR3 comprises 18 residues. Losses at the gene ends were 1 base for V and 0 bases for J; bases not matched to a gene: 10. CDR1 and CDR2 (germline): LGHNA, YSLEER. The CDR3 loop is CASSQAPTGGGVNTEAFF. CDR3 bases: TGCGCCAGCAGCCAAGCCCCAACAGGGGGAGGTGTGAACACTGAAGCTTTCTTT.

The rearrangement uses TRBV7-9 and TRBJ2-7, with 8 positions matching TRBD2. Germline trimming cut 5 bases from V and 3 bases from J; bases unmatched to any gene: 6. This CDR3 comprises 14 residues. Germline loops: CDR1 SEHNR, CDR2 FQNEAQ (reference sequence). In nucleotides, the CDR3 is TGTGCCAGCAGCCTTAGCGGGGTCAGCTACGAGCAGTACTTC. This encodes CASSLSGVSYEQYF.

The chain joins TRBV11-2 to TRBJ2-6; D remains unclear. Germline V lookup: CDR1 SGHAT, CDR2 FQNNGV. The V and J ends lost 5 bases and 0 bases respectively, with 20 bases between them. The CDR3 is made up of 19 amino acids. The CDR3 DNA reads TGTGCCAGCAGCCACCCCGAGGCTTTTGGGATCTCTGGGGCCAACGTCCTGACTTTC. As protein: CASSHPEAFGISGANVLTF.

The sample holds a few counts of this clone. In DNA, the CDR3 is TGTGCCAGCAGCACTAGCGGGGGGTTGGGAGAGACCCAGTACTTC. It translates to CASSTSGGLGETQYF. V gene TRBV9 combines with J gene TRBJ2-5, with TRBD2 matching 12 bases. Germline V gene sequence: CDR1 SGDLS, CDR2 YYNGEE. This CDR3 has 15 residues. The J segment lost 4 bases and the V segment lost 4 bases, leaving 5 bases of the junction unmatched.

V usage is TRBV4-1 and J usage is TRBJ1-4; D perhaps matches TRBD1 (6 bases). CDR1 and CDR2 (germline): MGHRA, YSYEKL. The V end was cut by 2 bases, the J end by 0 bases, with 16 bases between. The CDR3 sequence is 18 residues long. CDR3 sequence reads: CASSQPWTESATNEKLFF. Here the CDR3 DNA reads TGCGCCAGCAGCCAACCTTGGACAGAGAGTGCAACTAATGAAAAACTGTTTTTT.

Concerning this clone: Other DNA sequences in this sample translate to the same CDR3. This chain joins TRBV5-6 and TRBJ1-1; D is perhaps TRBD1 (6 bases). This CDR3 region has 14 residues. Germline CDR1 SGHDT, CDR2 YYEEEE. The germline V and J ends were trimmed by 0 bases and 5 bases, with 11 bases remaining between them. CDR3 nucleotides: TGTGCCAGCAGCTTGGTACAGGGATCGACTGAAGCTTTCTTT. It is translated as CASSLVQGSTEAFF. Full variable domain (rest looked up from reference TRBV5-6 and TRBJ1-1): DAGVTQSPTHLIKTRGQQVTLRCSPKSGHDTVSWYQQALGQGPQFIFQYYEEEERQRGNFPDRFSGHQFPNYSSELNVNALLLGDSALYLCASSLVQGSTEAFFGQGTRLTVV.

This sequence joins TRBV5-4 and TRBJ2-1; possibly TRBD2 for D (8 bases). Trimming removed 0 bases from V and 6 bases from J, with 19 bases in between. From germline, CDR1 is SGHNT and CDR2 YYREEE (reference sequence). The CDR3 has 17 amino acids. The CDR3 is CASSLVGSGTVTNEQFF. In nucleotides, the CDR3 is TGTGCCAGCAGCTTGGTCGGTAGCGGGACAGTCACCAATGAGCAGTTCTTC.

This chain connects TRBV10-1 to TRBJ2-5, with D tentatively TRBD1 (5 bases). The J call may be faulty, since TRBJ2-7 better matches the DNA end. This CDR3 is 13 amino acids long. The germline CDR1 and CDR2 sequences are WNHNN and SYGVQD (reference sequence). The CDR3 region has the DNA TGCGCCAGCAAGGGGATTCGGACCTACGAGCAGTACTTC. Protein product: CASKGIRTYEQYF.

This clone was counted a single time. V usage is TRBV10-3 and J usage is TRBJ1-1, with 7 positions matching TRBD1. From germline, CDR1 is ENHRY and CDR2 SYGVKD. This CDR3 is 14 amino acids long. Trimming cost V 4 bases and J 3 bases; bases outside gene matches: 5. The CDR3 loop is CAISARGRDTEAFF. CDR3 coding DNA: TGTGCCATCAGTGCCAGGGGGAGGGACACTGAAGCTTTCTTT.

The chain has TRBV1 and TRBJ2-2; no check of the table's D call, TRBD1, against the DNA was made. TRBV1 is a listed pseudogene. There are 16 residues in the CDR3. The CDR3: CTSSQENRGFAGELFF. The CDR3 DNA follows: TGCACCAGCAGCCAAGAGAACAGGGGGTTCGCCGGGGAGCTGTTTTTT.

Regarding this clone: Mismatch with germline at one junction end may stem from a read error. The V and J genes are TRBV19 and TRBJ2-7, with 9 bases matching TRBD2. Germline CDR1 and CDR2: LNHDA and SQIVND (reference sequence). The CDR3 is made up of 15 amino acids. CDR3 sequence (DNA): TGTGCCGGTAGTAAGACCGCGGGAGGGACACAAGAGCAGTACTTC. Translation gives CAGSKTAGGTQEQYF.

Points on this clone: At one end the junction does not follow the germline gene, possibly because of a read error. This sequence joins TRBV29-1 and TRBJ2-2, with no clear D. The CDR3 runs to 14 residues. CDR1 is SQVTM and CDR2 is ANQGSEA in the germline V gene. The CDR3 DNA reads TGCAGCGTTCAAGAGGCGTCGAACACCGGGGAGCTGTTTTTT. Amino acid sequence: CSVQEASNTGELFF.

J is TRBJ1-2 and V is TRBV29-1; a weak D match, TRBD1 (5 bases). Trimming took off 0 bases at V and 8 bases at J, with 7 bases between the two ends. This CDR3 region has 11 residues. CDR1 is SQVTM, CDR2 ANQGSEA, per germline. The chain's CDR3 is CSVEEDTGYTF. CDR3 nucleotide sequence: TGCAGCGTTGAAGAGGACACGGGCTACACCTTC.

The rearrangement joins TRBV29-1 to TRBJ2-6; TRBD2 might be the D (6 bases). Trimming took off 0 bases at V and 0 bases at J, with 9 bases between the two ends. Germline CDR1 and CDR2: SQVTM and ANQGSEA. This CDR3 is 16 amino acids long. CDR3 bases: TGCAGCGTTGAAGAGGGACTCCACTCTGGGGCCAACGTCCTGACTTTC. Translation: CSVEEGLHSGANVLTF.

The chain combines TRBV9 with TRBJ2-2; 7 bases are a match to TRBD2. The germline V gene encodes CDR1 SGDLS and CDR2 YYNGEE. With V trimmed by 0 bases and J by 2 bases, 13 bases remained unmatched. The CDR3 loop spans 19 amino acids. The CDR3 nucleotides are TGTGCCAGCAGCGTAGGCCGTGGCGGGAGAAGGGGAAACACCGGGGAGCTGTTTTTT. Its protein is CASSVGRGGRRGNTGELFF.

The chain joins TRBV19 to TRBJ2-3; 8 nucleotides line up with TRBD1. Germline V lookup: CDR1 LNHDA, CDR2 SQIVND (reference sequence). CDR3 length: 16 residues. V shed 5 bases and J 3 bases; nucleotides not matched to a gene: 10. DNA for the CDR3: TGTGCCAGTAGTGCTCCAGGGGGCATTGGTACAGATACGCAGTATTTT. As protein: CASSAPGGIGTDTQYF.

The chain employs TRBV4-1 and TRBJ1-2; possibly TRBD1 for D (5 bases). V gave up 2 bases and J gave up 1 base, with 14 bases separating them. In germline, CDR1 is MGHRA, CDR2 YSYEKL. The CDR3 is made up of 16 amino acids. The DNA of the CDR3 is TGCGCCAGCAGCCAATCGGGACCGTTTCTTAACTATGGCTACACCTTC. Its translation is CASSQSGPFLNYGYTF.

The CDR3 region is CASSVQGNTEAFF. The CDR3 DNA reads TGTGCCAGCAGCGTCCAGGGAAACACTGAAGCTTTCTTT. The V call is TRBV9, the J call TRBJ1-1, with D possibly being TRBD1 (5 bases). Trimming stripped 2 bases from V and 2 bases from J, with 7 bases between. Per germline, CDR1 SGDLS and CDR2 YYNGEE. This CDR3 has 13 residues.

The sample holds one count of this clone. The chain employs TRBV18 and TRBJ2-5, with 13 positions matching TRBD2. CDR3 length: 16 amino acids. Germline V gene lookup returns CDR1 KGHSH and CDR2 LQKENI. Trimming cost V 3 bases and J 4 bases; bases outside gene matches: 5. CDR3 DNA sequence: TGTGCCAGCTCACCTAGGACTAGCGGGAGTACAGAGACCCAGTACTTC. Amino acid sequence: CASSPRTSGSTETQYF.

This chain links TRBV6-1 with TRBJ1-5; a weak D match, TRBD1 (5 bases). CDR1 MNHNS and CDR2 SASEGT come from the germline V gene. V lost 3 bases and J lost 5, with 11 bases in between. This CDR3 is 14 amino acids long. In DNA, the CDR3 is TGTGCCAGCAGTGACCTAAAGGGGTATCAGCCCCAGCATTTT. Encoded protein: CASSDLKGYQPQHF.

The V gene is TRBV27, the J gene TRBJ1-1, with TRBD1 as a possible D gene (5 bases). The CDR3 length is 13 residues. Germline V gene data show CDR1 as MNHEY and CDR2 as SMNVEV (reference sequence). The V gene lost 2 bases and the J gene lost 1 base, with 5 bases spanning the gap. The CDR3 DNA sequence: TGTGCCAGCAGTTTAGGGGCGAACACTGAAGCTTTCTTT. Translation gives CASSLGANTEAFF.

Details on this clone: The final CDR3 position lacks the conserved phenylalanine or tryptophan, pointing to a likely read error. This chain uses TRBV2 with TRBJ2-7; 10 bases agree with TRBD1. J was trimmed by 6 bases and V by 4 bases; bases with no gene match: 9. This CDR3 is built from 15 residues. Looked up from germline, CDR1 is SNHLY and CDR2 is FYNNEI. DNA for the CDR3: TGTGCCAGCAGTGGGATGCGACAGGGGGCGGGCGAGCAGTACCTC. It codes for CASSGMRQGAGEQYL.

The rearrangement uses TRBV5-4 and TRBJ1-1; D is perhaps TRBD1 (6 bases). CDR3 size: 13 residues. V shed 4 bases and J shed 4 bases, with 11 bases lying between them. Germline CDR1 SGHNT, CDR2 YYREEE (reference sequence). CDR3 coding DNA: TGTGCCAGCAGCGGTGGACAGACCACTGAAGCTTTCTTT. Encoded protein: CASSGGQTTEAFF.